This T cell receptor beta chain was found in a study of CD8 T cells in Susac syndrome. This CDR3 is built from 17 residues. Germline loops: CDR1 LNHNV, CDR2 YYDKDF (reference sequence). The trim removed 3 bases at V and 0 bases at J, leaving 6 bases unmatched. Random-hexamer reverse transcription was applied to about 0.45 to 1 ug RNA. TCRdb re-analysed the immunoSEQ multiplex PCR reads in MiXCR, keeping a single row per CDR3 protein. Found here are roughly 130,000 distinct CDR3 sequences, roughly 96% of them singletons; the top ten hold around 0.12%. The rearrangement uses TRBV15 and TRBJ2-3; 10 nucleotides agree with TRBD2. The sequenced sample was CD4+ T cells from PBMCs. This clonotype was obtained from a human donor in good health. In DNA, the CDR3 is TGTGCCACCAGCAGGCTAGCGGGAGTGGGGAGCACAGATACGCAGTATTTT. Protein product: CATSRLAGVGSTDTQYF. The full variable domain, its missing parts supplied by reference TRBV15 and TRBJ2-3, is DAMVIQNPRYQVTQFGKPVTLSCSQTLNHNVMYWYQQKSSQAPKLLFHYYDKDFNNEADTPDNFQSRRPNTSFCFLDIRSPGLGDTAMYLCATSRLAGVGSTDTQYFGPGTRLTVL.